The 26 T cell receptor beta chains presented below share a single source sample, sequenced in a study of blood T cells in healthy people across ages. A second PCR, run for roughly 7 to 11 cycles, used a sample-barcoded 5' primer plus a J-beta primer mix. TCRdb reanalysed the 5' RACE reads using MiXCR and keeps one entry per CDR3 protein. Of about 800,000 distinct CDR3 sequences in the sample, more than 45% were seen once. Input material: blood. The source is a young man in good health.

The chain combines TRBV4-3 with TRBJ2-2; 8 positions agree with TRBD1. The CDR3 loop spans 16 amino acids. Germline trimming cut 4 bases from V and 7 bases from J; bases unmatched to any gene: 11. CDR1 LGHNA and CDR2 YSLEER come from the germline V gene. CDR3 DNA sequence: TGCGCCAGCAGCCGGGACCGGGACAGGTCAAGCGGGGAGCTGTTTTTT. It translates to CASSRDRDRSSGELFF.

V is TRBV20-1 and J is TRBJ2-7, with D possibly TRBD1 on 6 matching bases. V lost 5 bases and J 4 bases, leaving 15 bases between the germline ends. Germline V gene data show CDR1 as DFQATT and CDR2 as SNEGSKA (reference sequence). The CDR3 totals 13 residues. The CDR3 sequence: CSAAVGTQYEQYF. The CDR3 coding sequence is TGCAGTGCTGCCGTGGGGACACAGTACGAGCAGTACTTC.

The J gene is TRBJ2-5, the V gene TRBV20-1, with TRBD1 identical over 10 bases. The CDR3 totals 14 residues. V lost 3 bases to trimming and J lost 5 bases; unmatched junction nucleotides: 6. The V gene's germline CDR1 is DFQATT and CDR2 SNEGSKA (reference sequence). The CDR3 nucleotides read TGCAGTGCTAGGGAGGGGGGACAGGGGGAGACCCAGTACTTC. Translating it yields CSAREGGQGETQYF.

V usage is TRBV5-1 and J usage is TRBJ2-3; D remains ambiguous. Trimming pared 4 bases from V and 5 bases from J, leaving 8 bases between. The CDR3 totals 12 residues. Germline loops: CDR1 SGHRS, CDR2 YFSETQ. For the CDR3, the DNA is TGCGCCAGCAGCCTTCTTCAAGATACGCAGTATTTT. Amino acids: CASSLLQDTQYF.

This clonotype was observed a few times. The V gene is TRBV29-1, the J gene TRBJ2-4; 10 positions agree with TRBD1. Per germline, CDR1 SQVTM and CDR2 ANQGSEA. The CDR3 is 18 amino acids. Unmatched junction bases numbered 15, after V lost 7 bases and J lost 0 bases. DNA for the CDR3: TGCAGCGCCAACGGCCCCCGGACAGGGGGTGTAGCCAAAAACATTCAGTACTTC. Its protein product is CSANGPRTGGVAKNIQYF.

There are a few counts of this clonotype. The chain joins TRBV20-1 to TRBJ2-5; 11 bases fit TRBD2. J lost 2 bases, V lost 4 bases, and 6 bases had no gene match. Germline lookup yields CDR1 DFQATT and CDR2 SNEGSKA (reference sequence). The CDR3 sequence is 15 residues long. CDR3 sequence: CSATPWTSGQETQYF. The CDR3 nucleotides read TGCAGTGCTACCCCATGGACTAGCGGGCAAGAGACCCAGTACTTC.

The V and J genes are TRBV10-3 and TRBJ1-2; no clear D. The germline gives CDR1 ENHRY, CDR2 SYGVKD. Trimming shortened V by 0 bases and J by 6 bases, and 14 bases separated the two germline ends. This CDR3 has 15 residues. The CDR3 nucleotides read TGTGCCATCAGTGAGTCGAAGTACAATCCTGATGGCTACACCTTC. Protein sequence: CAISESKYNPDGYTF.

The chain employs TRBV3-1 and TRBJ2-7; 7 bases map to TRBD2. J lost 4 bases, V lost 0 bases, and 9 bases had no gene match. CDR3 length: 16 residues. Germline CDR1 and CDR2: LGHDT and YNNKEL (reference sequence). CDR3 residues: CASSQETAGDSYEQYF. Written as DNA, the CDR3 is TGTGCCAGCAGCCAAGAAACGGCGGGAGACTCGTACGAGCAGTACTTC.

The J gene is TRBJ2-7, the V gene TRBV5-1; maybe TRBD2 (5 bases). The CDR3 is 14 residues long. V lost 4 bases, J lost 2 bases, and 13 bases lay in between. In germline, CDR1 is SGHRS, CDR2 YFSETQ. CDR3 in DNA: TGCGCCAGCAGCCGACCTGACGGGACCTACGAGCAGTACTTC. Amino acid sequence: CASSRPDGTYEQYF.

DNA for the CDR3: TGTGCCAGCAGCCCTGGGACAGCAGGTCAACCCTACGAGCAGTACTTC. Translating gives CASSPGTAGQPYEQYF. The J gene is TRBJ2-7, the V gene TRBV7-2; 7 nucleotides agree with TRBD1. V lost 5 bases, J lost 2 bases, and 12 bases stayed unmatched. Germline lookup yields CDR1 SGHTA and CDR2 FQGNSA. CDR3 length equals 16 residues.

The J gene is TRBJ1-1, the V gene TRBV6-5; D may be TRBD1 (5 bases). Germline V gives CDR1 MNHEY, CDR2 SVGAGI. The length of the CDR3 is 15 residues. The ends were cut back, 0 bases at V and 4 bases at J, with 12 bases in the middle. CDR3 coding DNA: TGTGCCAGCAGTTACTCAAGGGGTTCGAGCACTGAAGCTTTCTTT. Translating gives CASSYSRGSSTEAFF.

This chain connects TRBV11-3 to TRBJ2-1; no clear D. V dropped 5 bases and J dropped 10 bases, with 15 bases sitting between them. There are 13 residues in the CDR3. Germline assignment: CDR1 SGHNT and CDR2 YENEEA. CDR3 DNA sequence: TGTGCCAGCAGCATGTTGGGGTCAGACGAGCAGTTCTTC. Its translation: CASSMLGSDEQFF.

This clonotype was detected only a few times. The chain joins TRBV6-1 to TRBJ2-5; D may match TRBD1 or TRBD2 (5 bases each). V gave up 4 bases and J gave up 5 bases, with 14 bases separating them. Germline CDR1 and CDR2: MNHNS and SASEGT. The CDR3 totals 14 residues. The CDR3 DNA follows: TGTGCCAGCAGTGCGGACCGGGGCTGGGAGACCCAGTACTTC. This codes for CASSADRGWETQYF.

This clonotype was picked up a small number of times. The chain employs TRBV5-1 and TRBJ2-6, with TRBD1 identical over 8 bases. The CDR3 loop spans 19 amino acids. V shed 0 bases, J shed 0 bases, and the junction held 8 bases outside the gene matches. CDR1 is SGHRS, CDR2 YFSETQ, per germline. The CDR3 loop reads CASSLDWDRLPSGANVLTF. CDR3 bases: TGCGCCAGCAGCTTGGATTGGGACAGGCTCCCCTCTGGGGCCAACGTCCTGACTTTC.

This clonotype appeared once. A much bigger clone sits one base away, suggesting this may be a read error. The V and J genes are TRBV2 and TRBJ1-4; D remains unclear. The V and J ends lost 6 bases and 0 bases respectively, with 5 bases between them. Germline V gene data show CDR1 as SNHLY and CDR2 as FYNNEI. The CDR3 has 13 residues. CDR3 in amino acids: CASRTPTNEKLFF. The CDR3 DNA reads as TGTGCCAGCAGGACACCAACTAATGAAAAACTGTTTTTT.

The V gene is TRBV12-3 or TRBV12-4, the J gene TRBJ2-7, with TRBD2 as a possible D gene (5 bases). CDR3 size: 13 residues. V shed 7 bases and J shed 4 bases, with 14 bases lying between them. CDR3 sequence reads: CASTLHTGYEQYF. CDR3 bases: TGTGCCAGCACCCTTCATACGGGGTACGAGCAGTACTTC.

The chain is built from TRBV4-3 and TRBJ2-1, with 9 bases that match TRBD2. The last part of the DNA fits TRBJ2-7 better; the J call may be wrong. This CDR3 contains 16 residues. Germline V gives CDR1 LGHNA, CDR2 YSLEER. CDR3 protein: CASSQDWGLAYNEQYF. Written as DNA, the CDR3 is TGCGCCAGCAGCCAAGATTGGGGACTAGCCTACAATGAGCAGTACTTC.

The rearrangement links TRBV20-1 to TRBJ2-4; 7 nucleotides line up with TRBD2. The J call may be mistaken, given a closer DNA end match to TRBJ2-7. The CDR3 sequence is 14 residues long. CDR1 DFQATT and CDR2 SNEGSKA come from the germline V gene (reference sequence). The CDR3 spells CSAPLGGVTYEQYF. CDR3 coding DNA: TGCAGTGCCCCCTTGGGAGGGGTCACCTACGAGCAGTACTTC.

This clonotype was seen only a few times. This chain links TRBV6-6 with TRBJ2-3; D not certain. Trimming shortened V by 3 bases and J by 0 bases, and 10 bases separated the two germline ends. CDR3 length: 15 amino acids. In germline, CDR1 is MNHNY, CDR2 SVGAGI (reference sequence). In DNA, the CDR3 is TGTGCCAGCAGTTATGGAGAATTAAGCACAGATACGCAGTATTTT. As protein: CASSYGELSTDTQYF.

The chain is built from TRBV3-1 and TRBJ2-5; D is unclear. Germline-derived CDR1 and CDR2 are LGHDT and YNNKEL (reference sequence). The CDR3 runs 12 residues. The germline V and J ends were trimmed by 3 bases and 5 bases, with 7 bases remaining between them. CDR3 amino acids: CASSQFEETQYF. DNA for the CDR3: TGTGCCAGCAGCCAGTTTGAGGAGACCCAGTACTTC.

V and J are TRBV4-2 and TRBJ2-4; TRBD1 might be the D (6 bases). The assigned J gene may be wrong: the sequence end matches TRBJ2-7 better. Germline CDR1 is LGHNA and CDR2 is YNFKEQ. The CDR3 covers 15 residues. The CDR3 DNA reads TGTGCCAGCAGCCAAGTAGGACAGCGATGCGGCGAGCAGTACTTC. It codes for CASSQVGQRCGEQYF.

CDR3 amino acids: CASSAQGSTEAFF. CDR3 nucleotides: TGTGCCAGCAGCGCACAGGGTTCCACTGAAGCTTTCTTT. J is TRBJ1-1 and V is TRBV7-9; D possibly corresponds to TRBD1 (6 bases). Germline CDR1 SEHNR, CDR2 FQNEAQ (reference sequence). The CDR3 has 13 amino acids. The V end lost 5 bases, the J end lost 4 bases, and 11 bases lay between the germline ends.

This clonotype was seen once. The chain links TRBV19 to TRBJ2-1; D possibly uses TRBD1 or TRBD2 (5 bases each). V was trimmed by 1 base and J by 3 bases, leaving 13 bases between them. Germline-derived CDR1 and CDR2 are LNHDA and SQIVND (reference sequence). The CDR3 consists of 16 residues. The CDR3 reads CASSIGDQGHYNEQFF. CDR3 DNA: TGTGCCAGTAGTATAGGGGACCAGGGCCACTACAATGAGCAGTTCTTC.

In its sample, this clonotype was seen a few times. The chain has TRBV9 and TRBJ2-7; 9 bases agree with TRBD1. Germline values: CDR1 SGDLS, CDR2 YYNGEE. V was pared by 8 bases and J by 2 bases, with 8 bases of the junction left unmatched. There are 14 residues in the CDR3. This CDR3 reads CASSAGTGTYEQYF. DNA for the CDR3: TGTGCCAGTAGTGCCGGGACAGGGACCTACGAGCAGTACTTC.

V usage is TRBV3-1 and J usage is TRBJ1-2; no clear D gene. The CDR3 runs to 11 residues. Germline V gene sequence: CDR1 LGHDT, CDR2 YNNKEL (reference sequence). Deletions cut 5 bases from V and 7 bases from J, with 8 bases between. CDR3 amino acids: CASSIKGGYTF. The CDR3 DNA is TGTGCCAGCAGCATAAAGGGTGGCTACACCTTC.

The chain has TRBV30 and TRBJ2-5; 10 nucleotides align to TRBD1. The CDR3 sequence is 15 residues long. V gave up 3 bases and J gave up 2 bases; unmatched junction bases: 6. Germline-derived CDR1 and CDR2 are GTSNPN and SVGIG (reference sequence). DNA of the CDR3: TGTGCCTGGAGGGGACAGGGGATAGGACAAGAGACCCAGTACTTC. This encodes CAWRGQGIGQETQYF. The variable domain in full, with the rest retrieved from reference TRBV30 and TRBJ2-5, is SQTIHQWPATLVQPVGSPLSLECTVEGTSNPNLYWYRQAAGRGLQLLFYSVGIGQISSEVPQNLSASRPQDRQFILSSKKLLLSDSGFYLCAWRGQGIGQETQYFGPGTRLLVL.